This T cell receptor beta chain was documented in a study of blood T cell repertoires in COVID-19 (dated by TCRdb to about 2020). With respect to the entire study: Samples covering the acute and convalescent phases of COVID-19 were provided by collaborators in the United States, Italy and Spain. The samples were drawn from the first 160 participants of the ongoing ImmuneRACE study and from 950 to 1,500 subjects provided by 6 global collaborators. The material from the prospective study consisted of cDNA or gDNA derived from T cells, B-cell-depleted T cells, or PBMCs. The repertoires were released in a freely available public database intended as a resource for research on the immune response to SARS-CoV-2. Sample metadata almost always included a de-identified subject ID, COVID-19 status, age in years and sex. HLA class I and class II types, where available, came from metadata supplied by the sample provider rather than from assay-based typing. Deeply sampled blood TCRbeta repertoires from subjects exposed to, actively infected with, or recovered from COVID-19 were included in the dataset. Here is what the overall study found, with its caveats: How much clinical and demographic metadata was included differed by source and by participant, and the metadata was provided uncurated.

TCRbeta CDR3 regions were amplified from genomic DNA by means of the immunoSEQ Assay, a bias-controlled multiplex PCR. The authors' analysis ran thus. Within the assay, amplification of reference gene primers was used to estimate how many nucleated cells each sample contained. Sequence reads were collapsed and filtered to measure the absolute abundance of every unique TCRbeta CDR3 rearrangement. For each sample, productive Simpson clonality was calculated as the square root of Simpson's diversity index over productive rearrangements. Entries here come from immuneACCESS through TCRdb and include only in-frame sequences with V and J called. Some clones fail to appear in such tables; in the studies checked, an unresolved V gene covers under half of the shortfall, and the cause of the remainder is unknown. The V and J calls and clone size are taken from that table; D and trimming were inferred from the DNA. This sample is represented by roughly 280,000 clones; around 91% of them were singletons. Together, the top ten hold about 2.2% of the sample.

CDR1 is given as SGHAT and CDR2 as FQNNGV, both from the germline V gene. Ends trimmed: V by 1 base, J by 4 bases; bases unmatched to a gene: 7. Measured from the cysteine to the phenylalanine, the CDR3 is 16 residues long. Solely the CDR3 DNA is kept, with 48 bases framed from the first base. Participants in the prospective study were aged roughly 18 to 89 years, lived in some 24 United States geographic areas, and enrolled through a virtual design. In the prospective study, cohorts were assigned on the basis of participant-reported clinical history obtained from a screening survey and a study questionnaire. Recovered participants in ImmuneRACE Cohort 3 were defined as having two consecutive negative NP/OP PCR tests, clearance from a healthcare professional, or resolution of symptoms. In the prospective study, mobile phlebotomists collected whole blood, serum and a nasopharyngeal or oropharyngeal swab from each participant. Additional blood draws and questionnaires over an approximately two-month period could optionally be provided by prospective study participants. Blood samples from the prospective study were shipped frozen or at room temperature prior to DNA extraction.

As for this clone: Its antigen remains unidentified. No much larger clone exists at a distance of one base, and base qualities are not known.

The V and J genes are TRBV11-2 and TRBJ2-3; 8 nucleotides in the junction match TRBD2. The sample was PBMCs or T cells enriched from blood (not recorded which). This TCR came from a woman in her late teens or twenties who had recovered from COVID-19. The CDR3 is CASSLVPGGFSDTQYF. The nucleotides read TGTGCCAGCAGCTTAGTGCCGGGGGGGTTTTCAGATACGCAGTATTTT. With the rest looked up from the reference TRBV11-2 and TRBJ2-3 genes rather than sequenced, the full variable domain is EAGVAQSPRYKIIEKRQSVAFWCNPISGHATLYWYQQILGQGPKLLIQFQNNGVVDDSQLPKDRFSAERLKGVDSTLKIQPAKLEDSAVYLCASSLVPGGFSDTQYFGPGTRLTVL.